Many counts were recorded for the clone carrying this T cell receptor (beta chain). What it binds is not known. This entry is derived from a study of Graves' ophthalmopathy and Graves' hyperthyroidism. Overall study context: Where ophthalmopathy was absent within 18 months of follow-up, hyperthyroidism was stable.

Overall study findings and caveats: A model of 13 signatures distinguished ophthalmopathy from stable hyperthyroidism at roughly 87% sensitivity and approximately 77% specificity. In blood appeared most of the expanded thyroid clonotypes whose frequency exceeded 0.001.

The CDR3 contains 14 residues. The V end lost 5 bases, the J end lost 10 bases, and 20 bases lay between the germline ends. Germline V gene lookup returns CDR1 SGHAT and CDR2 FQDESV (reference sequence). RNA transcripts were the template, and TCR beta CDR3 regions were amplified from them. Second-round multiplex PCR came after first-round RT-PCR with HTBI primers. TCRdb redid the calling of the multiplex PCR reads with MiXCR, one entry per CDR3 protein. The top ten clones hold around 4.6% of a sample with about 550,000 distinct CDR3 sequences, just under 40% of them seen once. Orbital computed tomography, together with clinical symptoms, serum thyroxine, TRAb and thyroid ultrasound, was used for diagnosis.

This TCR was recovered from an adult man with Graves' hyperthyroidism. Source material: peripheral blood or thyroid tissue (not recorded which). V gene TRBV11-1 combines with J gene TRBJ1-1; no firm D call. In nucleotides, the CDR3 is TGTGCCAGCAGCAGAATTCCGACGAACATAGGAGCTTTCTTT. It codes for CASSRIPTNIGAFF.